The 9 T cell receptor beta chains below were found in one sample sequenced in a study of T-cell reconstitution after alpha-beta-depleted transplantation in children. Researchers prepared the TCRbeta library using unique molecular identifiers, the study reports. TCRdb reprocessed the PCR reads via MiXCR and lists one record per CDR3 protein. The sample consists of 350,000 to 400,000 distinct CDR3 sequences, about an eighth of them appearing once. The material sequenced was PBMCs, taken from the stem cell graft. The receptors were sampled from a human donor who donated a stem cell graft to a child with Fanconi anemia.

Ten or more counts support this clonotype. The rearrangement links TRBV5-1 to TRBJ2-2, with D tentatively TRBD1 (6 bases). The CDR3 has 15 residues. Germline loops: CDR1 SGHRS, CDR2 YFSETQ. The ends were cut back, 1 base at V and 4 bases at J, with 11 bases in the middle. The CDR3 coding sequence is TGCGCCAGCAGCTTGTTGACAGGAGGCACCGGGGAGCTGTTTTTT. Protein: CASSLLTGGTGELFF.

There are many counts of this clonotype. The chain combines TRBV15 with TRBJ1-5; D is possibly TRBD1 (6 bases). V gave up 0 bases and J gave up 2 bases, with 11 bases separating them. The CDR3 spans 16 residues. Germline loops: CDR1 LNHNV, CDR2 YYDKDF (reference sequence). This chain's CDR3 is CATSRDMGGRNQPQHF. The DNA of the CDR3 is TGTGCCACCAGCAGAGATATGGGGGGCCGCAATCAGCCCCAGCATTTT. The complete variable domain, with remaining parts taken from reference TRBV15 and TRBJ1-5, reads DAMVIQNPRYQVTQFGKPVTLSCSQTLNHNVMYWYQQKSSQAPKLLFHYYDKDFNNEADTPDNFQSRRPNTSFCFLDIRSPGLGDTAMYLCATSRDMGGRNQPQHFGDGTRLSIL.

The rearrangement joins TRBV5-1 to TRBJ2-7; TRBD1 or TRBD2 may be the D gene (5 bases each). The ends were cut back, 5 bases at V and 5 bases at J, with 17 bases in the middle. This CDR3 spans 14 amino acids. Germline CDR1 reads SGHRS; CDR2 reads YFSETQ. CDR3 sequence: CASRPGTSSDEQYF. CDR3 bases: TGCGCCAGCAGGCCCGGGACCTCGAGCGACGAGCAGTACTTC.

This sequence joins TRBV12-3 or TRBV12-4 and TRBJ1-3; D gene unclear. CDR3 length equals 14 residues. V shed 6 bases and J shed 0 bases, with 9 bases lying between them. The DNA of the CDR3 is TGTGCCAGCAGGACGCGATTCTCTGGAAACACCATATATTTT. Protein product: CASRTRFSGNTIYF.

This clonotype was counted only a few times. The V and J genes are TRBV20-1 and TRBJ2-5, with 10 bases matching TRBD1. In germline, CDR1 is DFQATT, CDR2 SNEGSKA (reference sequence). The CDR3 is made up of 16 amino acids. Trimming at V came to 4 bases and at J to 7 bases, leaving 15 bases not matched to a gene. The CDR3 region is CSAKRSGQGPIGTQYF. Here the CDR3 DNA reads TGCAGTGCTAAGAGATCGGGACAGGGGCCTATTGGGACCCAGTACTTC.

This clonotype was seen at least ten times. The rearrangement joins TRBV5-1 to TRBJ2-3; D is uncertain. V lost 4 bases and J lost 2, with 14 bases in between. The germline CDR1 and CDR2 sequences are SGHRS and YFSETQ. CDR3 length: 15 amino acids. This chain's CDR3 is CASSPTPTFTDTQYF. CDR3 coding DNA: TGCGCCAGCAGCCCGACTCCGACTTTCACAGATACGCAGTATTTT.

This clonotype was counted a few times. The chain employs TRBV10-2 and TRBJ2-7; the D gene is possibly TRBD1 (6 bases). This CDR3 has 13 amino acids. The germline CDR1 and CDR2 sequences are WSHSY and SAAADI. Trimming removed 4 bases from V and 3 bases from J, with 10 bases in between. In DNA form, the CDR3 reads TGCGCCAGCAGTGTAGGACAGTACTACGAGCAGTACGTC. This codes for CASSVGQYYEQYV.

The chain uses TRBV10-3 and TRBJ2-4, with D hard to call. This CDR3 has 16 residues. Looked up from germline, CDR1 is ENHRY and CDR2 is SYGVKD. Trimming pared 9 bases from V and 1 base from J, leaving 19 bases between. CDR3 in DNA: TGTGCCATTTCCCCAGACCAGGAAAGGGCCAAAAACATTCAGTACTTC. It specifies CAISPDQERAKNIQYF.

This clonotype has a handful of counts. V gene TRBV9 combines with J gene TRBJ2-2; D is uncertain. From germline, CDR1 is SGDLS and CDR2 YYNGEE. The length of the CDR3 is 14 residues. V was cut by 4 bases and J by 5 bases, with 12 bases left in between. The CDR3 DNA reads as TGTGCCAGCAGCTTCGCGCGTGAAACCGGGGAGCTGTTTTTT. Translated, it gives CASSFARETGELFF.